The 23 T cell receptor beta chains below were found in one sample sequenced in a study of blood T cell repertoires in COVID-19 (dated by TCRdb to between 2020 and 2021). Library preparation used the immunoSEQ multiplex PCR assay. Imported from immuneACCESS, the table was reduced by TCRdb to in-frame sequences with V and J called. These copies leave out some clones; in studies compared against another copy, an unresolved V gene accounts for under half, and the cause of the remainder is not known. This sample comprises 120,000 or so clones, 70% to 85% of them detected only once. Of the sample, 2.5% falls within the top ten clones. Material: peripheral blood. Receptors were obtained from a man aged 50-59 years with acute or convalescent COVID-19.

This chain links TRBV27 with TRBJ2-6; the match to TRBD2 covers 12 bases. The CDR3 totals 17 residues. CDR1 and CDR2 from the germline V gene are MNHEY and SMNVEV (reference sequence). V lost 7 bases and J lost 0; bases outside the gene matches: 4. DNA for the CDR3: TGTGCCAGCAAGGGACTAGCGGGTAGCTCTGGGGCCAACGTCCTGACTTTC. This codes for CASKGLAGSSGANVLTF.

The chain joins TRBV6-5 to TRBJ2-3; 7 positions match TRBD1. Germline CDR1 reads MNHEY; CDR2 reads SVGAGI. V gave up 6 bases and J gave up 1 base; unmatched junction bases: 7. The CDR3 is 15 amino acids. CDR3 nucleotide sequence: TGTGCCAGCAGATCCCGGGACAGTCGCACAGATACGCAGTATTTT. Translation gives CASRSRDSRTDTQYF.

Concerning this clone itself: The sample holds other DNA sequences that translate to the same CDR3. The CDR3 sequence: CASSVGTGGSGNTIYF. CDR3 coding DNA: TGTGCCAGCAGCGTTGGGACAGGGGGCTCTGGAAACACCATATATTTT. The chain employs TRBV9 and TRBJ1-3; 11 positions agree with TRBD1. CDR3 size: 16 residues. The V gene end was trimmed by 2 bases and the J gene end by 0 bases; junction bases not matched to a gene: 1. Germline-derived CDR1 and CDR2 are SGDLS and YYNGEE.

This clone was seen a few times. The chain combines TRBV15 with TRBJ1-2; 7 positions agree with TRBD1. The CDR3 covers 15 residues. CDR1 and CDR2 (germline): LNHNV, YYDKDF (reference sequence). J gave up 5 bases and V 0 bases, and 6 bases lay outside the gene matches. CDR3 in DNA: TGTGCCACCAGCAGAGATTCATCAGGGGGATATGGCTACACCTTC. Residues: CATSRDSSGGYGYTF.

CDR3 residues: CASSSSYGSANEQFF. DNA of the CDR3: TGCGCCAGCAGCTCGAGTTACGGGAGTGCCAATGAGCAGTTCTTC. The V call is TRBV5-1, the J call TRBJ2-1, with D perhaps TRBD2 (6 bases). This CDR3 has 15 amino acids. Between the trimmed V and J ends, which lost 3 bases and 6 bases, there was a span of 16 bases. Germline CDR1 is SGHRS and CDR2 is YFSETQ. The full variable domain, completed using reference TRBV5-1 and TRBJ2-1, is KAGVTQTPRYLIKTRGQQVTLSCSPISGHRSVSWYQQTPGQGLQFLFEYFSETQRNKGNFPGRFSGRQFSNSRSEMNVSTLELGDSALYLCASSSSYGSANEQFFGPGTRLTVL.

The CDR3 loop is CASSGDRGRETQYF. In nucleotides, the CDR3 is TGTGCCAGCAGTGGGGACAGGGGTAGAGAGACCCAGTACTTC. The genes are TRBV2 and TRBJ2-5, with 10 positions matching TRBD1. Germline V gene sequence: CDR1 SNHLY, CDR2 FYNNEI. The CDR3 length is 14 residues. The V gene end was trimmed by 4 bases and the J gene end by 4 bases; junction bases not matched to a gene: 3.

This clone was found a few times. This chain links TRBV4-2 with TRBJ2-7; 7 positions match TRBD2. Germline CDR1 LGHNA, CDR2 YNFKEQ. The CDR3 loop spans 15 amino acids. The V and J ends lost 1 base and 2 bases, in that order; junction bases with no gene match: 5. CDR3 region: CASSQVASGTYEQYF. The CDR3 bases are TGTGCCAGCAGCCAAGTCGCTAGCGGAACCTACGAGCAGTACTTC.

This chain uses TRBV4-1 with TRBJ2-7; tentative D call: TRBD1 (6 bases). Trimming pared 4 bases from V and 6 bases from J, leaving 16 bases between. Germline assignment: CDR1 MGHRA and CDR2 YSYEKL. The CDR3 is 14 amino acids. DNA for the CDR3: TGCGCCAGCAGCCCGAGTCCAGGGGCGGTCGAGCAGTACTTC. This encodes CASSPSPGAVEQYF.

The chain combines TRBV5-5 with TRBJ1-6; D is unresolved. V dropped 2 bases and J dropped 8 bases, with 11 bases sitting between them. The CDR3 has 14 residues. CDR1 SGHKS and CDR2 YYEKEE come from the germline V gene (reference sequence). CDR3 sequence (DNA): TGTGCCAGCAGCTTCGTGGAGTATGATTCACCCCTCCACTTT. Translation: CASSFVEYDSPLHF.

V gene TRBV3-1 (or the pseudogene TRBV3-2) combines with J gene TRBJ2-2; D is perhaps TRBD2 (5 bases). From germline, CDR1 is LGHDT and CDR2 YNNKEL (reference sequence). This CDR3 spans 13 amino acids. V lost 1 base to trimming and J lost 6 bases, with 6 bases between them. The CDR3 loop is CASSQADSGELFF. The CDR3 nucleotides read TGTGCCAGCAGCCAAGCGGACTCCGGGGAGCTGTTTTTT.

The J gene is TRBJ1-6, the V gene TRBV5-5; D gene uncertain. Germline CDR1 and CDR2: SGHKS and YYEKEE (reference sequence). Trimming removed 0 bases from V and 9 bases from J, with 4 bases in between. The CDR3 totals 12 residues. The CDR3 nucleotides read TGTGCCAGCAGCTTGGACGGTTCACCCCTCCACTTT. Amino acid sequence: CASSLDGSPLHF.

The rearrangement uses TRBV13 and TRBJ1-3, with 8 bases fitting TRBD1. J was trimmed by 4 bases and V by 3 bases; bases with no gene match: 5. This CDR3 contains 15 residues. CDR1 is PRHDT, CDR2 FYEKMQ, per germline (reference sequence). The CDR3 DNA reads as TGTGCCAGCAGCTTCGCACAGGGGGTAGGAAACACCATATATTTT. Protein sequence: CASSFAQGVGNTIYF.

The chain has TRBV18 and TRBJ2-2, with D hard to call. The CDR3 has 14 amino acids. V dropped 3 bases and J dropped 2 bases, with 7 bases sitting between them. Germline assignment: CDR1 KGHSH and CDR2 LQKENI. Written as DNA, the CDR3 is TGTGCCAGCTCACCTGCTACCAACACCGGGGAGCTGTTTTTT. This sequence encodes CASSPATNTGELFF.

The CDR3 nucleotides read TGTGCCAGCAGCTTGACAGGGAACACCGGGGAGCTGTTTTTT. Amino acids: CASSLTGNTGELFF. This chain links TRBV5-6 with TRBJ2-2; maybe TRBD1 (5 bases). CDR1 SGHDT and CDR2 YYEEEE come from the germline V gene. The germline V and J ends were trimmed by 1 base and 1 base, with 5 bases remaining between them. The CDR3 totals 14 residues. The full variable domain, with the rest looked up from reference TRBV5-6 and TRBJ2-2, is DAGVTQSPTHLIKTRGQQVTLRCSPKSGHDTVSWYQQALGQGPQFIFQYYEEEERQRGNFPDRFSGHQFPNYSSELNVNALLLGDSALYLCASSLTGNTGELFFGEGSRLTVL.

This clone was observed many times. J is TRBJ2-3 and V is TRBV28; 9 bases match TRBD2. Germline V gene sequence: CDR1 MDHEN, CDR2 SYDVKM. Trimming at V came to 4 bases and at J to 0 bases, leaving 5 bases not matched to a gene. CDR3 length: 16 residues. CDR3 residues: CASSWSSGGSTDTQYF. The CDR3 coding sequence is TGTGCCAGCAGTTGGAGTAGCGGGGGAAGCACAGATACGCAGTATTTT. Full variable domain (rest looked up from reference TRBV28 and TRBJ2-3): DVKVTQSSRYLVKRTGEKVFLECVQDMDHENMFWYRQDPGLGLRLIYFSYDVKMKEKGDIPEGYSVSREKKERFSLILESASTNQTSMYLCASSWSSGGSTDTQYFGPGTRLTVL.

V is TRBV2 and J is TRBJ1-2; no reliable D call. Trimming left V 1 base short and J 4 bases short, with 13 bases between. The germline gives CDR1 SNHLY, CDR2 FYNNEI. The CDR3 runs to 15 residues. CDR3 protein: CASSEEARSSYGYTF. The DNA of the CDR3 is TGTGCCAGCAGTGAAGAAGCCAGGTCGAGCTATGGCTACACCTTC.

This clone was seen a few times. This chain connects TRBV15 to TRBJ2-4; TRBD1 matches 8 bases. The germline gives CDR1 LNHNV, CDR2 YYDKDF (reference sequence). The CDR3 loop spans 18 amino acids. Trimming removed 1 base from V and 1 base from J; junction bases left unmatched: 9. CDR3 residues: CATSRVRSGTGAKNIQYF. The DNA of the CDR3 is TGTGCCACCAGCAGAGTACGATCCGGGACAGGCGCCAAAAACATTCAGTACTTC.

The gene calls are TRBV9 and TRBJ2-3; possibly TRBD2 for D (5 bases). In germline, CDR1 is SGDLS, CDR2 YYNGEE. V was trimmed by 0 bases and J by 4 bases, leaving 21 bases between them. CDR3 length: 18 residues. This CDR3 reads CASSVGGPMTIRPDTQYF. CDR3 bases: TGTGCCAGCAGCGTAGGGGGTCCGATGACTATCCGCCCAGATACGCAGTATTTT.

With regard to this clone: The sample has other DNA sequences that encode this CDR3 too. V gene TRBV27 combines with J gene TRBJ1-2; D uncertain. V was pared by 3 bases and J by 2 bases, with 7 bases between. Germline lookup yields CDR1 MNHEY and CDR2 SMNVEV (reference sequence). The CDR3 runs 13 residues. CDR3 nucleotides: TGTGCCAGCAGTTTGACCGGGAACTATGGCTACACCTTC. It is translated as CASSLTGNYGYTF.

This chain uses TRBV27 with TRBJ1-2, with 7 bases fitting TRBD1. Trimming took 1 base from V and 1 from J; bases not matched to a gene: 15. CDR3 size: 19 residues. Germline assignment: CDR1 MNHEY and CDR2 SMNVEV (reference sequence). The CDR3 spells CASSLYSPSQGGDNYGYTF. The CDR3, as DNA: TGTGCCAGCAGTTTATATTCCCCCTCTCAGGGGGGCGATAACTATGGCTACACCTTC.

This clone was found a few times. This chain links TRBV4-1 with TRBJ1-2; 10 bases map to TRBD1. From germline, CDR1 is MGHRA and CDR2 YSYEKL. Unmatched junction bases numbered 3, after V lost 3 bases and J lost 5 bases. The CDR3 is made up of 14 amino acids. The CDR3 DNA reads TGCGCCAGCAGCCAGGGACAGGGGCATTATGGCTACACCTTC. This sequence encodes CASSQGQGHYGYTF.

This chain uses TRBV7-9 with TRBJ2-7, with TRBD2 matching 8 bases. Germline lookup yields CDR1 SEHNR and CDR2 FQNEAQ (reference sequence). V lost 1 base to trimming and J lost 0 bases; unmatched junction nucleotides: 8. This CDR3 has 17 amino acids. Here the CDR3 DNA reads TGTGCCAGCAGCTTAGTAGGGGTAGCGGGGAGCTCCTACGAGCAGTACTTC. Protein product: CASSLVGVAGSSYEQYF.

The chain couples TRBV28 to TRBJ1-4, with 7 bases fitting TRBD1. The V gene's germline CDR1 is MDHEN and CDR2 SYDVKM. The CDR3 has 16 residues. Trimming cost V 4 bases and J 8 bases; bases outside gene matches: 13. The CDR3: CASSSSNTGAREKLFF. CDR3 nucleotide sequence: TGTGCCAGCAGTTCGTCCAATACAGGGGCCAGGGAAAAACTGTTTTTT.